This TCR beta chain emerged from a study of CD8 T cells in ankylosing spondylitis. TCRdb passed the 5' RACE reads through MiXCR, listing each CDR3 protein once. Among 200,000 or so distinct CDR3 sequences, roughly 20% were seen once, and the ten largest hold more than 3.5%. This clonotype was seen ten or more times. The CDR3 spans 18 residues. Germline CDR1 and CDR2: KGHSH and LQKENI. V was shortened by 1 base and J by 0 bases, with 13 bases between the two germline ends. Sequencing was performed on blood, either unsorted or a sorted T cell fraction (not recorded which). The V gene is TRBV18, the J gene TRBJ2-6; TRBD2 is a possible D gene (5 bases). The receptor's source is a male donor between 10 and 30 years old with ankylosing spondylitis or in good health (not recorded which). The CDR3 sequence: CASSPRRALSSGANVLTF. CDR3 sequence (DNA): TGTGCCAGCTCACCACGGCGGGCCCTAAGCTCTGGGGCCAACGTCCTGACTTTC. The full variable domain, its missing parts supplied by reference TRBV18 and TRBJ2-6, is NAGVMQNPRHLVRRRGQEARLRCSPMKGHSHVYWYRQLPEEGLKFMVYLQKENIIDESGMPKERFSAEFPKEGPSILRIQQVVRGDSAAYFCASSPRRALSSGANVLTFGAGSRLTVL.